This T cell receptor beta chain was sequenced in a study of T cell responses to AZD1222 COVID-19 vaccine. Findings and limits, study-wide: Rises in breadth and depth of Spike-specific TCRs came after two AZD1222 doses.

Germline V gene data show CDR1 as LNHDA and CDR2 as SQIVND (reference sequence). The CDR3 loop spans 14 amino acids. With 6 bases removed from V and 0 bases from J, the gap between germline ends came to 8 bases. Comments on this clone: Its specificity is not known.

TCRdb keeps only in-frame clones here, not all; method: immunoSEQ multiplex PCR. The sample has around 130,000 clones; approximately 91% are singletons. The sample was peripheral blood, taken 28 days after the second AZD1222 dose. The rearrangement joins TRBV19 to TRBJ2-2; D uncertain. This receptor was taken from an adult who received the AZD1222 COVID-19 vaccine. CDR3 DNA: TGTGCCAGTAGAGAGTCTCCGAACACCGGGGAGCTGTTTTTT. Its translation is CASRESPNTGELFF.